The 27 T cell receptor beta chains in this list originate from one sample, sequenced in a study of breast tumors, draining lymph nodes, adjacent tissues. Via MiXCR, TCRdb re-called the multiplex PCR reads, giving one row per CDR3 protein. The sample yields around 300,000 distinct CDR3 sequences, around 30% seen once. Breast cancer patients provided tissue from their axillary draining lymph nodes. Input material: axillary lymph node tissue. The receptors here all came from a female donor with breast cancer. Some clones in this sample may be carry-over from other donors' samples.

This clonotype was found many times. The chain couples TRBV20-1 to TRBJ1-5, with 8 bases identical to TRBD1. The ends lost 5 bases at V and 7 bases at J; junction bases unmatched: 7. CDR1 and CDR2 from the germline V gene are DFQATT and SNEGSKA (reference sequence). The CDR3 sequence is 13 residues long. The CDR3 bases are TGCAGTGCTGCAGGGGGCACGGAGCAGCCCCAGCATTTT. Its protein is CSAAGGTEQPQHF.

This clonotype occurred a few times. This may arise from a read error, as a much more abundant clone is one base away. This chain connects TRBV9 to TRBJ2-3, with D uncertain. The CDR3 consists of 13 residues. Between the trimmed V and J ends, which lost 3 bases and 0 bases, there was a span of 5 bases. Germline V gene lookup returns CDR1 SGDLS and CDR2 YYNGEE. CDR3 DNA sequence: TGTGCCAGCAGCGCTACTAGCACAGATACGCAGTATTTT. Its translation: CASSATSTDTQYF.

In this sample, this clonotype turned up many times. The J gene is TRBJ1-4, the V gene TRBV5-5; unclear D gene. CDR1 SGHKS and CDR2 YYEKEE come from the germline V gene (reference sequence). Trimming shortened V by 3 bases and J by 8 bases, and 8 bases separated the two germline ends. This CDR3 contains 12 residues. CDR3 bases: TGTGCCAGCAGCTCCAACAGCGAAAAACTGTTTTTT. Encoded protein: CASSSNSEKLFF.

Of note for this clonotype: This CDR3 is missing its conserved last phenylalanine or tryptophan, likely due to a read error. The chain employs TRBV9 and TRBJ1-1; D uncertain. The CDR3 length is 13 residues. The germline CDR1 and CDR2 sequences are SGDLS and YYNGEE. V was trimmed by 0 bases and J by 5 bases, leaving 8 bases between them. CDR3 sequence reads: CASSVEGQTEAFS. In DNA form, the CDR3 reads TGTGCCAGCAGCGTAGAGGGCCAAACTGAAGCTTTCTCT.

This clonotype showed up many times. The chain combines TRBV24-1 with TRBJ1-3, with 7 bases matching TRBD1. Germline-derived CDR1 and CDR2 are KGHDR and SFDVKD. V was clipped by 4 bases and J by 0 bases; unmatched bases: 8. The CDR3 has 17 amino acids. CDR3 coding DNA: TGTGCCACCAGTGAAGGGGGGACAGTCAGCTCTGGAAACACCATATATTTT. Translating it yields CATSEGGTVSSGNTIYF.

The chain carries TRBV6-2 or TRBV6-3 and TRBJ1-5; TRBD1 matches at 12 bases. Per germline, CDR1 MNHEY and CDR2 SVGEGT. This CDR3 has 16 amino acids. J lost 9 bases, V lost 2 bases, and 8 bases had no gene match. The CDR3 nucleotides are TGTGCCAGCAGTTACCGACGGGACAGGGGGCGCCTGCCCCAGCATTTT. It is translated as CASSYRRDRGRLPQHF.

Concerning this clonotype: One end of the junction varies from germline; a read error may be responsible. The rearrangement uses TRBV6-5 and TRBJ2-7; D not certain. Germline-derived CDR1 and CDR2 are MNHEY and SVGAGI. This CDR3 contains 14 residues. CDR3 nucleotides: TGTGCCAGCAGTCACTCGGTCCCCGGCTACGAGCAGTACTTC. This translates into CASSHSVPGYEQYF.

The CDR3 DNA sequence: TGTGCCAGCAGTGTCCATAGCGGGAGCCTCTCCTACGAGCAGTACTTC. Translation gives CASSVHSGSLSYEQYF. This chain links TRBV27 with TRBJ2-7; TRBD2 agrees at 9 bases. After removal of 5 bases from V and 0 bases from J, the junction contained 8 bases not matched to a gene. Germline CDR1 MNHEY, CDR2 SMNVEV (reference sequence). This CDR3 comprises 16 residues.

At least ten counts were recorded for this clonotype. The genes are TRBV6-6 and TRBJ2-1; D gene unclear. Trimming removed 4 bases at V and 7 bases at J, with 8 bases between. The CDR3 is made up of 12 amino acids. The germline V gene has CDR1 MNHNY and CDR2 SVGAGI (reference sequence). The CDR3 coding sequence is TGTGCCAGCAGTTCTTTTCGGAATGAGCAGTTCTTC. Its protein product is CASSSFRNEQFF.

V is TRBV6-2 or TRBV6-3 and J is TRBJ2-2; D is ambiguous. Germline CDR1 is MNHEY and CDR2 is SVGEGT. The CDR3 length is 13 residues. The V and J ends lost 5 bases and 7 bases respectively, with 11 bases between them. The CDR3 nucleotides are TGTGCCAGCAGTCGCTCGGGTAACGGGGAGCTGTTTTTT. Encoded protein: CASSRSGNGELFF.

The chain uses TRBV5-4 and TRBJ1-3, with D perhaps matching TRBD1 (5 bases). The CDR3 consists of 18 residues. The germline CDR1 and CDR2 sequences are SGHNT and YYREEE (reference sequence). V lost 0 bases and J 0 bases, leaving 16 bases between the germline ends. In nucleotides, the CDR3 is TGTGCCAGCAGCTTGGGCCCTTCGGGGGAGAACTCTGGAAACACCATATATTTT. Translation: CASSLGPSGENSGNTIYF.

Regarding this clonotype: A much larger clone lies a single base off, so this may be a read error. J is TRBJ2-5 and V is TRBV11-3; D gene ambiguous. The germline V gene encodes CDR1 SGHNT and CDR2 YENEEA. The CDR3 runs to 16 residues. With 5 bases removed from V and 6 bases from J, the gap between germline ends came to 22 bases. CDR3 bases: TGTGCCAGCAGCCTCCACAGCAGGTCCTGCAAGAAGACCCAGTACTTC. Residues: CASSLHSRSCKKTQYF.

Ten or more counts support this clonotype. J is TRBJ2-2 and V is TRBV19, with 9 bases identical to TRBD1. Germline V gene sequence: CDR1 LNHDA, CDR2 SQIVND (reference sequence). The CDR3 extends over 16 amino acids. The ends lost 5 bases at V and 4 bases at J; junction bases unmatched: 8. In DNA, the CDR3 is TGTGCCAGTAGTGCCCGCACAGGGGGCCCCACCGGGGAGCTGTTTTTT. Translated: CASSARTGGPTGELFF. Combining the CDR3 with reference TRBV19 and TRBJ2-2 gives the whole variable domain DGGITQSPKYLFRKEGQNVTLSCEQNLNHDAMYWYRQDPGQGLRLIYYSQIVNDFQKGDIAEGYSVSREKKESFPLTVTSAQKNPTAFYLCASSARTGGPTGELFFGEGSRLTVL.

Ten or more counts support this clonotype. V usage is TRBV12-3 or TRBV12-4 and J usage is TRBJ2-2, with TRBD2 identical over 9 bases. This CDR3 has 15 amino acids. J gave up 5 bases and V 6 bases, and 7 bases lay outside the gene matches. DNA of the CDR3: TGTGCCAGCAGCCTAGCGGGATTGGGTACCGGGGAGCTGTTTTTT. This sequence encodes CASSLAGLGTGELFF.

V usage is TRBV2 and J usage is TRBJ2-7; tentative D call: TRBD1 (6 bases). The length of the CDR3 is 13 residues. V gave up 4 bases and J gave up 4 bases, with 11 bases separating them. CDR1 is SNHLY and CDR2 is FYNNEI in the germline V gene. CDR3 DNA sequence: TGTGCCAGCAGTGCCGGGACAACGTACGAGCAGTACTTC. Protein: CASSAGTTYEQYF. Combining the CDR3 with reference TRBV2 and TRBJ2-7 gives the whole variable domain EPEVTQTPSHQVTQMGQEVILRCVPISNHLYFYWYRQILGQKVEFLVSFYNNEISEKSEIFDDQFSVERPDGSNFTLKIRSTKLEDSAMYFCASSAGTTYEQYFGPGTRLTVT.

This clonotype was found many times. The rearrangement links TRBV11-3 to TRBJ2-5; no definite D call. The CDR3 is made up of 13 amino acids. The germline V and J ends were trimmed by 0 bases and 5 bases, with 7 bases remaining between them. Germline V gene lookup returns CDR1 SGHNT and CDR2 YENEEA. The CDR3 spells CASSLDSSETQYF. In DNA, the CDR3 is TGTGCCAGCAGCTTAGACAGTAGTGAGACCCAGTACTTC.

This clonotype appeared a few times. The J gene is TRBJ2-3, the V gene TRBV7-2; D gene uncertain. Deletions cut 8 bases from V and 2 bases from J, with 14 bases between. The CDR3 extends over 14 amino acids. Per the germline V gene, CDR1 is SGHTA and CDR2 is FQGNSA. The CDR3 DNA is TGTGCCAGCTCATTCCTGGGCGCCACAGATACGCAGTATTTT. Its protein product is CASSFLGATDTQYF.

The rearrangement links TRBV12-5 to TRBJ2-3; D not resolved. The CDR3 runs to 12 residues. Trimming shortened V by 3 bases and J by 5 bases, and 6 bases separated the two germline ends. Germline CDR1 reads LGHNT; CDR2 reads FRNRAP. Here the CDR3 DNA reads TGTGCTAGTGGTTTTTCAGGAGATACGCAGTATTTT. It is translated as CASGFSGDTQYF.

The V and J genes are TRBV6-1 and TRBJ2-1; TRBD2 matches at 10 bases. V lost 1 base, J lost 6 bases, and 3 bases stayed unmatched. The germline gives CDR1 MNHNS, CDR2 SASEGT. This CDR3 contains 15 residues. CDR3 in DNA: TGTGCCAGCAGTGAAGGACTAGCGGGTGGCAATGAGCAGTTCTTC. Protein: CASSEGLAGGNEQFF.

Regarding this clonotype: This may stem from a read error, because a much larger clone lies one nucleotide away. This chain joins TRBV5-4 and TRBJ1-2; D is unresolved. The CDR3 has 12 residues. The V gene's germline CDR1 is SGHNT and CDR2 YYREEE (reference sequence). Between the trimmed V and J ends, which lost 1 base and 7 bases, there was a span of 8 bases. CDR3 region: CASSLSERGYTF. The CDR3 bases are TGTGCCAGCAGCTTGTCGGAGCGTGGCTACACCTTC.

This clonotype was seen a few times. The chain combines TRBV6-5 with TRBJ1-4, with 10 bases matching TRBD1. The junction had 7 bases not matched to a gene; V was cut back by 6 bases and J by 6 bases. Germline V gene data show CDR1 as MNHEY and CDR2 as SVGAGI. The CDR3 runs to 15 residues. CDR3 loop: CASSVTGGAYEKLFF. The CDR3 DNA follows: TGTGCCAGCAGCGTGACAGGGGGCGCCTATGAAAAACTGTTTTTT.

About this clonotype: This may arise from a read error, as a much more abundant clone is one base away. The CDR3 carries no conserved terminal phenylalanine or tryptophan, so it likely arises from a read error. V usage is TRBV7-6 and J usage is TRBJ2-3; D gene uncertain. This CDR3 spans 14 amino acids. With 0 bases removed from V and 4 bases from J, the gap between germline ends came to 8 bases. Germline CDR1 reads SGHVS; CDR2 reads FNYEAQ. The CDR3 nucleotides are TGTGCCAGCAGCTTAGCGAGTCACCCAGATACGCAGTATTTA. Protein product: CASSLASHPDTQYL.

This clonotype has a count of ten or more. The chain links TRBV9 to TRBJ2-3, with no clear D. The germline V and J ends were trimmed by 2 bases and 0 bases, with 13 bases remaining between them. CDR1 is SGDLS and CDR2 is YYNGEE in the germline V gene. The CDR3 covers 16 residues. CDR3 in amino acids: CASSVYSGSSTDTQYF. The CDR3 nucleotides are TGTGCCAGCAGCGTCTATTCCGGTTCTAGCACAGATACGCAGTATTTT.

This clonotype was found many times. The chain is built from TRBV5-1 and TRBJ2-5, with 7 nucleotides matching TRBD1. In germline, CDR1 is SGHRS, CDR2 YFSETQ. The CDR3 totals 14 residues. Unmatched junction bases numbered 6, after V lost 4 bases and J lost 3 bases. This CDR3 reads CASSQRGREETQYF. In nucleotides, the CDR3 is TGCGCCAGCAGCCAGAGGGGGCGTGAAGAGACCCAGTACTTC.

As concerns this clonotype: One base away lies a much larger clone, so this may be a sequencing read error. CDR3 in DNA: TGTGCCAGCACCCGGGGCGGCGGGAGGGGTAATGAGCAGTTCTTC. Translating it yields CASTRGGGRGNEQFF. The chain recombines TRBV11-2 with TRBJ2-1; 9 nucleotides line up with TRBD2. Germline loops: CDR1 SGHAT, CDR2 FQNNGV. This CDR3 is built from 15 residues. Trimming cost V 7 bases and J 7 bases; bases outside gene matches: 11.

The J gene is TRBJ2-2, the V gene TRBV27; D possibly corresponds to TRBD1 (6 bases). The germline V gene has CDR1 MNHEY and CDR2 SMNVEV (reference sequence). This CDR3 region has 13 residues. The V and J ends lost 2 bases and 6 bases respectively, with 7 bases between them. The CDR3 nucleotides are TGTGCCAGCAGTTTAAAGGGGGCCGGGGAGCTGTTTTTT. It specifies CASSLKGAGELFF.

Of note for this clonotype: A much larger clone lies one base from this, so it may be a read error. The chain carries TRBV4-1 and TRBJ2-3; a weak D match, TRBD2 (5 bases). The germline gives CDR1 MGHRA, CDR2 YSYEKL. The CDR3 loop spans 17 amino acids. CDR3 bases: TGTACCAGCAGCCAAGGAGCACGGGTCTTGAGGGCAGATACGCAGTATTTT. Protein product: CTSSQGARVLRADTQYF.